The next 29 T cell receptor beta chains were all read from a single sample in a study of blood T cell repertoires in COVID-19. Profiling relied on immunoSEQ multiplex PCR, and the TCRdb table lists in-frame clones only, not all of them. This repertoire shows about 94,000 clones, around three quarters found once; its top ten account for under 55%. Sequenced sample: peripheral blood. These receptors all stem from a human donor in a cohort sampled during active COVID-19.

The rearrangement links TRBV7-2 to TRBJ2-3, with 15 bases fitting TRBD2. This CDR3 has 15 residues. The V segment lost 5 bases and the J segment 10 bases; nucleotides outside the gene matches: 7. The germline V gene has CDR1 SGHTA and CDR2 FQGNSA. The CDR3 nucleotides read TGTGCCAGCAGCACCCGGACTAGCGGGAGGGGACCGCAGTATTTT. This sequence encodes CASSTRTSGRGPQYF.

This clone has a single count. The chain carries TRBV28 and TRBJ2-4; TRBD1 might be the D (5 bases). CDR1 and CDR2 from the germline V gene are MDHEN and SYDVKM. Trimming took 3 bases from V and 9 from J, leaving 6 bases between them. The CDR3 length is 11 residues. The CDR3 DNA sequence: TGTGCCAGCAGTTTGGGGCGCATTCAGTACTTC. It codes for CASSLGRIQYF.

The rearrangement joins TRBV5-8 to TRBJ2-3; maybe TRBD2 (5 bases). CDR1 and CDR2 from the germline V gene are SGHTS and YDEGEE. The CDR3 is 14 residues long. Trimming cost V 4 bases and J 6 bases, with 15 bases left between them. The CDR3, as DNA: TGTGCCAGCAGCCTGGACGGGGTTTCGGATACGCAGTATTTT. Protein sequence: CASSLDGVSDTQYF.

This clone came up many times. The chain couples TRBV27 to TRBJ1-3, with D unclear. The V end was cut by 2 bases, the J end by 1 base, with 3 bases between. Germline V gene lookup returns CDR1 MNHEY and CDR2 SMNVEV (reference sequence). The CDR3 covers 13 residues. CDR3 protein: CASSLRSGNTIYF. In DNA form, the CDR3 reads TGTGCCAGCAGTTTACGGTCTGGAAACACCATATATTTT.

This clone appeared a few times. The rearrangement links TRBV6-2 or TRBV6-3 to TRBJ1-4, with 7 positions matching TRBD1. The CDR3 covers 17 residues. Trimming removed 6 bases from V and 0 bases from J; junction bases left unmatched: 10. Looked up from germline, CDR1 is MNHEY and CDR2 is SVGEGT. Here the CDR3 DNA reads TGTGCCAGCAGCTGGGACAGTTTAGAAGCAACTAATGAAAAACTGTTTTTT. Protein product: CASSWDSLEATNEKLFF.

The rearrangement uses TRBV28 and TRBJ1-5; 8 nucleotides line up with TRBD1. J was trimmed by 4 bases and V by 4 bases; bases with no gene match: 6. CDR3 length: 15 amino acids. Germline loops: CDR1 MDHEN, CDR2 SYDVKM. This CDR3 reads CASSSGQGWNQPQHF. In nucleotides, the CDR3 is TGTGCCAGCAGTTCTGGACAGGGTTGGAATCAGCCCCAGCATTTT.

The gene calls are TRBV28 and TRBJ1-5, with D hard to call. Between the trimmed V and J ends, which lost 6 bases and 0 bases, there was a span of 12 bases. From germline, CDR1 is MDHEN and CDR2 SYDVKM. The CDR3 has 15 residues. CDR3 region: CASRVQAGSNQPQHF. The CDR3, as DNA: TGTGCCAGCAGGGTCCAGGCGGGTAGCAATCAGCCCCAGCATTTT.

The gene calls are TRBV15 and TRBJ2-6; TRBD2 might be the D (5 bases). The CDR3 length is 15 residues. From germline, CDR1 is LNHNV and CDR2 YYDKDF (reference sequence). Trimming took 4 bases from V and 2 from J, leaving 9 bases between them. The CDR3 DNA is TGTGCCACCAGCACCCCCGGGACTGGGGCCAACGTCCTGACTTTC. Encoded protein: CATSTPGTGANVLTF.

This clone is a singleton in its sample. The V call is TRBV7-2, the J call TRBJ2-2; D uncertain. The germline V gene encodes CDR1 SGHTA and CDR2 FQGNSA. The CDR3 is made up of 15 amino acids. V lost 0 bases and J lost 4, with 9 bases in between. Written as DNA, the CDR3 is TGTGCCAGCAGCTTAGCGGGCCGCACCACCGGGGAGCTGTTTTTT. The encoded protein is CASSLAGRTTGELFF.

The chain carries TRBV6-2 or TRBV6-3 and TRBJ1-5; D not resolved. Germline V CDR1 and CDR2: MNHEY, SVGEGT. The CDR3 consists of 13 residues. V lost 0 bases to trimming and J lost 11 bases, with 11 bases between them. CDR3 bases: TGTGCCAGCAGTTACTCGAGCAGGCCGTCCCAGCATTTT. Protein sequence: CASSYSSRPSQHF.

This sequence joins TRBV9 and TRBJ2-3; 9 bases are shared with TRBD2. This CDR3 is 15 amino acids long. V shed 3 bases, J shed 2 bases, and the junction held 4 bases outside the gene matches. Germline V lookup: CDR1 SGDLS, CDR2 YYNGEE. Here the CDR3 reads CASSELAGLTDTQYF. For the CDR3, the DNA is TGTGCCAGCAGCGAACTAGCGGGCCTCACAGATACGCAGTATTTT. Complete variable domain (other parts from reference TRBV9 and TRBJ2-3): DSGVTQTPKHLITATGQRVTLRCSPRSGDLSVYWYQQSLDQGLQFLIQYYNGEERAKGNILERFSAQQFPDLHSELNLSSLELGDSALYFCASSELAGLTDTQYFGPGTRLTVL.

The V call is TRBV6-2 or TRBV6-3, the J call TRBJ1-5; 9 bases agree with TRBD1. The CDR3 is made up of 15 amino acids. Germline CDR1 reads MNHEY; CDR2 reads SVGEGT. Trimming took 5 bases from V and 4 from J; bases not matched to a gene: 6. The CDR3: CASSHPGQGNQPQHF. The CDR3 coding sequence is TGTGCCAGCAGTCACCCGGGACAGGGAAATCAGCCCCAGCATTTT.

The chain links TRBV28 to TRBJ2-2, with 9 bases matching TRBD2. The CDR3 loop spans 15 amino acids. Trimming cost V 5 bases and J 5 bases; bases outside gene matches: 6. Germline lookup yields CDR1 MDHEN and CDR2 SYDVKM. The CDR3 sequence is CASSHSGRGTGELFF. The CDR3 DNA reads TGTGCCAGCAGTCATAGCGGGAGAGGTACCGGGGAGCTGTTTTTT. Full variable domain (rest looked up from reference TRBV28 and TRBJ2-2): DVKVTQSSRYLVKRTGEKVFLECVQDMDHENMFWYRQDPGLGLRLIYFSYDVKMKEKGDIPEGYSVSREKKERFSLILESASTNQTSMYLCASSHSGRGTGELFFGEGSRLTVL.

The rearrangement uses TRBV30 and TRBJ1-4; 7 positions match TRBD1. Germline CDR1 GTSNPN, CDR2 SVGIG (reference sequence). CDR3 length: 14 amino acids. Losses at the gene ends were 8 bases for V and 10 bases for J; bases not matched to a gene: 16. The CDR3 region is CALGGGTKRGKLFF. CDR3 nucleotide sequence: TGTGCCCTAGGGGGCGGCACGAAGCGAGGAAAACTGTTTTTT.

The V gene is TRBV28, the J gene TRBJ2-7; 7 nucleotides align to TRBD2. V trimming: 5 bases; J trimming: 6 bases; junction bases outside the gene matches: 13. CDR1 MDHEN and CDR2 SYDVKM come from the germline V gene. This CDR3 spans 15 amino acids. CDR3 in amino acids: CASSLQYGTKLEQYF. The CDR3 DNA reads TGTGCCAGCAGTCTGCAATACGGGACTAAACTCGAGCAGTACTTC.

Written as DNA, the CDR3 is TGCAGCGTTTCTGAACAGGGAAGCACTGAAGCTTTCTTT. Translating it yields CSVSEQGSTEAFF. The chain joins TRBV29-1 to TRBJ1-1; tentatively, D is TRBD1 (6 bases). The CDR3 extends over 13 amino acids. CDR1 and CDR2 from the germline V gene are SQVTM and ANQGSEA. V dropped 5 bases and J dropped 4 bases, with 14 bases sitting between them.

CDR3 amino acids: CSASTQGWGNQPQHF. The CDR3 nucleotides are TGCAGTGCTAGTACCCAGGGTTGGGGCAATCAGCCCCAGCATTTT. The chain is built from TRBV20-1 and TRBJ1-5; D perhaps matches TRBD1 (5 bases). Trimming removed 3 bases from V and 2 bases from J, with 14 bases in between. Germline assignment: CDR1 DFQATT and CDR2 SNEGSKA (reference sequence). The CDR3 loop spans 15 amino acids.

The chain recombines TRBV6-5 with TRBJ2-3; 10 bases agree with TRBD1. J gave up 5 bases and V 4 bases, and 6 bases lay outside the gene matches. This CDR3 region has 15 residues. Germline loops: CDR1 MNHEY, CDR2 SVGAGI. DNA of the CDR3: TGTGCCAGCAGTTTAACCGGGACAGGGGTAGATACGCAGTATTTT. This translates into CASSLTGTGVDTQYF.

V and J are TRBV28 and TRBJ2-5; D remains unclear. CDR3 length: 12 residues. The germline V gene encodes CDR1 MDHEN and CDR2 SYDVKM. Trimming removed 7 bases from V and 2 bases from J, with 8 bases in between. CDR3 sequence reads: CASTGNQETQYF. In nucleotides, the CDR3 is TGTGCCAGCACAGGTAATCAAGAGACCCAGTACTTC.

The gene calls are TRBV27 and TRBJ2-7, with D possibly being TRBD1 (6 bases). V was trimmed by 3 bases and J by 2 bases, leaving 11 bases between them. There are 14 residues in the CDR3. CDR1 is MNHEY, CDR2 SMNVEV, per germline (reference sequence). The CDR3 coding sequence is TGTGCCAGCAGTTTTCAGGACAGAGCCTACGAGCAGTACTTC. Translation gives CASSFQDRAYEQYF.

This clone has a single count. The chain is built from TRBV9 and TRBJ2-5; TRBD2 is a possible D gene (6 bases). Looked up from germline, CDR1 is SGDLS and CDR2 is YYNGEE. The CDR3 spans 15 residues. Trimming removed 3 bases from V and 7 bases from J, with 19 bases in between. The CDR3: CASSAGLAGLRTQYF. Written as DNA, the CDR3 is TGTGCCAGCAGCGCCGGGTTGGCGGGACTTCGGACCCAGTACTTC. Using reference TRBV9 and TRBJ2-5 for the parts outside the CDR3, the full variable domain is DSGVTQTPKHLITATGQRVTLRCSPRSGDLSVYWYQQSLDQGLQFLIQYYNGEERAKGNILERFSAQQFPDLHSELNLSSLELGDSALYFCASSAGLAGLRTQYFGPGTRLLVL.

The J gene is TRBJ2-5, the V gene TRBV11-2; 7 nucleotides agree with TRBD2. The CDR3 is 12 amino acids. Per the germline V gene, CDR1 is SGHAT and CDR2 is FQNNGV. The ends lost 10 bases at V and 5 bases at J; junction bases unmatched: 7. The CDR3 reads CATGRVGETQYF. CDR3 DNA: TGTGCCACGGGGAGGGTCGGGGAGACCCAGTACTTC.

The chain employs TRBV7-2 and TRBJ2-3; 8 bases align to TRBD1. In germline, CDR1 is SGHTA, CDR2 FQGNSA. Trimming at V came to 3 bases and at J to 5 bases, leaving 4 bases not matched to a gene. The CDR3 is 14 amino acids. The CDR3 bases are TGTGCCAGCAGCTTGGGGACAGGCAGAGATACGCAGTATTTT. Amino acid sequence: CASSLGTGRDTQYF. Drawing the rest from reference TRBV7-2 and TRBJ2-3, the complete variable domain is GAGVSQSPSNKVTEKGKDVELRCDPISGHTALYWYRQSLGQGLEFLIYFQGNSAPDKSGLPSDRFSAERTGGSVSTLTIQRTQQEDSAVYLCASSLGTGRDTQYFGPGTRLTVL.

The J gene is TRBJ2-7, the V gene TRBV21-1; the table's D call of TRBD2 was not tested on the DNA. TRBV21-1 is a pseudogene segment. The CDR3 contains 16 residues. The CDR3 region is CASSKSRDFFSYEQYF. DNA of the CDR3: TGTGCCAGCAGCAAGAGCAGGGACTTTTTCTCCTACGAGCAGTACTTC.

V and J are TRBV28 and TRBJ1-2, with 8 bases identical to TRBD1. With V trimmed by 5 bases and J by 7 bases, 6 bases remained unmatched. The CDR3 is 13 amino acids. Germline assignment: CDR1 MDHEN and CDR2 SYDVKM. The DNA of the CDR3 is TGTGCCAGCAGTGTCGGACAGGGCCTTGGCTACACCTTC. Translated: CASSVGQGLGYTF.

V usage is TRBV18 and J usage is TRBJ1-1; a weak D match, TRBD1 (6 bases). The CDR3 runs to 16 residues. Germline CDR1 is KGHSH and CDR2 is LQKENI. V shed 1 base and J shed 2 bases, with 14 bases lying between them. The CDR3 is CASSPLVNGGNTEAFF. CDR3 DNA: TGTGCCAGCTCACCACTCGTAAATGGGGGCAACACTGAAGCTTTCTTT.

This rearrangement joins TRBV2 to TRBJ1-2, with D possibly TRBD1 on 5 matching bases. Germline values: CDR1 SNHLY, CDR2 FYNNEI. This CDR3 is 12 amino acids long. Trimming took off 6 bases at V and 1 base at J, with 6 bases between the two ends. The CDR3 sequence is CASRQGNYGYTF. In DNA form, the CDR3 reads TGTGCCAGCAGGCAGGGTAACTATGGCTACACCTTC.

This chain uses TRBV7-2 with TRBJ2-1, with 7 bases fitting TRBD2. After removal of 8 bases from V and 5 bases from J, the junction contained 9 bases not matched to a gene. There are 14 residues in the CDR3. Germline loops: CDR1 SGHTA, CDR2 FQGNSA. CDR3: CASQREAGDNEQFF. CDR3 bases: TGTGCCAGCCAACGGGAGGCAGGAGACAATGAGCAGTTCTTC.

This clone was seen once. V is TRBV7-6 and J is TRBJ1-1, with 7 positions matching TRBD1. This CDR3 region has 16 residues. Per the germline V gene, CDR1 is SGHVS and CDR2 is FNYEAQ. V lost 5 bases to trimming and J lost 4 bases; unmatched junction nucleotides: 13. CDR3 amino acids: CASSPSGGGKSTEAFF. Here the CDR3 DNA reads TGTGCCAGCAGCCCCTCGGGAGGGGGCAAGAGCACTGAAGCTTTCTTT.